This T cell receptor (beta chain) was sequenced in a study of metastatic and nonmetastatic thyroid tumors. In the original analysis: Building a distant-metastasis classifier for papillary thyroid cancer drew on CDR3 differences across clinicopathological groups. TCRdb reprocessed the PCR reads using MiXCR. The V and J calls here are based on TCRdb, not the publication. The data show roughly 20,000 clones, about a sixth seen once. No patient received treatment before thyroid surgery. This CDR3 contains 14 residues. Per the germline V gene, CDR1 is DFQATT and CDR2 is SNEGSKA (reference sequence). V gave up 8 bases and J gave up 0 bases; unmatched junction bases: 9. In this sample, this clone turned up many times.

This chain connects TRBV20-1 to TRBJ2-7, with TRBD2 identical over 8 bases. Material for sequencing was tumor tissue. This TCR was recovered from a female donor with papillary thyroid cancer or a benign thyroid nodule (not recorded which). Some clones in this sample may be carry-over from other donors' samples. The CDR3 DNA follows: TGCAGTAGGAATAGCGGGACGAGCTCCTACGAGCAGTACTTC. As protein: CSRNSGTSSYEQYF.